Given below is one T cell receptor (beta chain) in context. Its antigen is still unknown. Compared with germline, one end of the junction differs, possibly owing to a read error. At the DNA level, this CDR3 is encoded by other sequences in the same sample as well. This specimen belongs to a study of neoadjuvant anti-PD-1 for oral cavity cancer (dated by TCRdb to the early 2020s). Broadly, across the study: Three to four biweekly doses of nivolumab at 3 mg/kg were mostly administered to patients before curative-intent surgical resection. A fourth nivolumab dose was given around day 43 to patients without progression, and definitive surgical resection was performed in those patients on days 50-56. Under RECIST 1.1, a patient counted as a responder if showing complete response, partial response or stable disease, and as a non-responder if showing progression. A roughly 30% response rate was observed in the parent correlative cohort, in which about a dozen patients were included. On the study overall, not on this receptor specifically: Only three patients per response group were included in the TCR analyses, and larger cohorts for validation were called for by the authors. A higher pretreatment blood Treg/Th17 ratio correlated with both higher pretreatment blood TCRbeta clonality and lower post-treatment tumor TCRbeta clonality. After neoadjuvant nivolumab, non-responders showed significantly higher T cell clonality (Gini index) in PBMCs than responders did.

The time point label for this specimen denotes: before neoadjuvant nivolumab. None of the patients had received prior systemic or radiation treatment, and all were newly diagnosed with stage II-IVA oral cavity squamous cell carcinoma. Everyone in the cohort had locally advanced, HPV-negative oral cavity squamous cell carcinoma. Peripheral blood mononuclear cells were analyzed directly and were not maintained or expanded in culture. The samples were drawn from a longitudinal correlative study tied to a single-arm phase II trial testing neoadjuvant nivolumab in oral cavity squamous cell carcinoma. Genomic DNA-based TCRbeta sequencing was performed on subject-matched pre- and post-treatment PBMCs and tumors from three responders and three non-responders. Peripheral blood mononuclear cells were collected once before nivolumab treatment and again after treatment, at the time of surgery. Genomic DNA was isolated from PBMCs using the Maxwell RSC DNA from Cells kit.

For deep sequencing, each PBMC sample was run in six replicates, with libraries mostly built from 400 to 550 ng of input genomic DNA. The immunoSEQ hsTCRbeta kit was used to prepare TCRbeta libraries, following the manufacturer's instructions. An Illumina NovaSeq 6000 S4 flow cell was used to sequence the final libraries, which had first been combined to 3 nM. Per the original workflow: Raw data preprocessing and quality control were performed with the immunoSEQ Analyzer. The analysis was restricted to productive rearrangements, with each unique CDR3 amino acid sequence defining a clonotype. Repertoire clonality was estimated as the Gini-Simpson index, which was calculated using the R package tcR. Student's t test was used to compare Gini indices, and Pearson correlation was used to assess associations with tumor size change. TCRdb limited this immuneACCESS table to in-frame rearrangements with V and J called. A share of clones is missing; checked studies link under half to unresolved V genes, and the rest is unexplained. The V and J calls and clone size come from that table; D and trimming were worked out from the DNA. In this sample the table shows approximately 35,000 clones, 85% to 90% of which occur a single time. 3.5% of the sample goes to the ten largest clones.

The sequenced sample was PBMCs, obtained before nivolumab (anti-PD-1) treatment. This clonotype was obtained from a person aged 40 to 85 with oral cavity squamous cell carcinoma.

The DNA sequence is TGTGCCAGCAGCCACGATGGGACAGCTCTCTACGAACAGTACTTC. It specifies CASSHDGTALYEQYF. The rearrangement joined TRBV7-9 to TRBJ2-7, with TRBD1 identical over 7 junction bases. The CDR3 starts with the cysteine, ends with the phenylalanine, and has 15 residues. The retained sequence is limited to the CDR3, 45 bases, with the frame set at the first base. CDR1 SEHNR and CDR2 FQNEAQ are derived from the germline V gene (reference sequence). The CDR3 plus the reference TRBV7-9 and TRBJ2-7 genes for the other parts give the full variable domain: DTGVSQNPRHKITKRGQNVTFRCDPISEHNRLYWYRQTLGQGPEFLTYFQNEAQLEKSRLLSDRFSAERPKGSFSTLEIQRTEQGDSAMYLCASSHDGTALYEQYFGPGTRLTVT.